Listed below are T cell receptor beta chains from one sample, sequenced in a study of CXCR3-negative and CXCR3-positive naive CD8 T cells. Following a re-call of the 5' RACE reads, TCRdb has one entry per CDR3 protein and lacks DNA. This listing includes fewer than 140,000 distinct CDR3 sequences. The sequenced sample was naive CXCR3+ CD8+ T cells from blood. The receptors shown here come from a human donor in good health. Some clones in this sample may be carry-over from other donors' samples. The CDR3 runs from the conserved cysteine through the conserved F or W. The order of the fields is J gene, V gene, CDR3 protein.

J: TRBJ2-3; V: TRBV6-4; CDR3: CASSDTLASGGAGSDTQYF
J: TRBJ1-1; V: TRBV5-4; CDR3: CASSFWGATEAFF
J: TRBJ1-6; V: TRBV23-1; CDR3: CASSPPRAVSYNSPLHF
J: TRBJ1-2; V: TRBV7-9; CDR3: CASSVQRMALAGYTF
J: TRBJ1-1; V: TRBV5-5; CDR3: CASSYGNLNTEAFF
J: TRBJ2-1; V: TRBV29-1; CDR3: CSVAGGQMDNEQFF
J: TRBJ2-1; V: TRBV6-2/TRBV6-3; CDR3: CASSYSTFGSIPYNEQFF
J: TRBJ1-4; V: TRBV7-9; CDR3: CASSFSGGSDEKLFF
J: TRBJ2-7; V: TRBV7-9; CDR3: CASSAKGRIYEQYF
J: TRBJ1-2; V: TRBV9; CDR3: CASSPPGGFNYGYTF
J: TRBJ2-1; V: TRBV28; CDR3: CASLLAGFYNEQFF
J: TRBJ2-7; V: TRBV12-5; CDR3: CASGPGPTPHEQYF
J: TRBJ1-1; V: TRBV25-1; CDR3: CASYQGANTEAFF
J: TRBJ2-7; V: TRBV15; CDR3: CATSSEDPGQGNYEQYF
J: TRBJ1-2; V: TRBV4-3; CDR3: CASSQDVKNYGYTF
J: TRBJ2-7; V: TRBV6-2/TRBV6-3; CDR3: CASSYRDIPNEQYF
J: TRBJ2-5; V: TRBV20-1; CDR3: CSARGSSETGRGETQYF
J: TRBJ2-2; V: TRBV15; CDR3: CATSSDSKATGELFF
J: TRBJ2-7; V: TRBV12-3/TRBV12-4; CDR3: CASSLRGSEQYF
J: TRBJ2-3; V: TRBV29-1; CDR3: CSVEDSLDADKTDTQYF
J: TRBJ1-2; V: TRBV5-1; CDR3: CASSLGTPIYGYTF
J: TRBJ2-3; V: TRBV7-9; CDR3: CASTQSLAGGDTQYF
J: TRBJ2-2; V: TRBV10-2; CDR3: CASSEPFDNTGELFF
J: TRBJ1-2; V: TRBV4-3; CDR3: CASSQTTSFGYTF
J: TRBJ2-2; V: TRBV29-1; CDR3: CSVERQGVNTGELFF
J: TRBJ1-5; V: TRBV6-5; CDR3: CASGQHSNQPRHF
J: TRBJ2-7; V: TRBV18; CDR3: CASSPPLDISYEQYF
J: TRBJ2-7; V: TRBV29-1; CDR3: CSVASRDSVDYEQYF
J: TRBJ1-5; V: TRBV19; CDR3: CASSPQGLGQPQHF
J: TRBJ2-1; V: TRBV20-1; CDR3: CSASTSGGPNEQFF
J: TRBJ2-7; V: TRBV15; CDR3: CATSRPQGAYEQYF
J: TRBJ2-1; V: TRBV25-1; CDR3: CASSGAMDSPYNEQFF
J: TRBJ2-7; V: TRBV30; CDR3: CAWSSSGFEQYF